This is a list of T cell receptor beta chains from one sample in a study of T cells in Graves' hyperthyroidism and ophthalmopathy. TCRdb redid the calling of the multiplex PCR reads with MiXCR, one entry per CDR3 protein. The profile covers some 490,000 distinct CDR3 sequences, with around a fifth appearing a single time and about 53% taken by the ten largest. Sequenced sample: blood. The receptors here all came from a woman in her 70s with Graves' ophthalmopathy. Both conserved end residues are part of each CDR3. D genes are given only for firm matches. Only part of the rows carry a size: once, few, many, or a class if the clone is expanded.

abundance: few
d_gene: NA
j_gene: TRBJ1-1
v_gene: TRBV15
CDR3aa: CATSREENTEAFF
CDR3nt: TGTGCCACCAGCAGAGAGGAGAACACTGAAGCTTTCTTT

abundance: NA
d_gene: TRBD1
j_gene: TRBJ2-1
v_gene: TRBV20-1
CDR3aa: CSAKGTVAYNEQFF
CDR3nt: TGCAGTGCTAAGGGGACAGTCGCCTACAATGAGCAGTTCTTC

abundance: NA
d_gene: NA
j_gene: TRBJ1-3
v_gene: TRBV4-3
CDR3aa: CASSQVADRGNTIYF
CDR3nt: TGCGCCAGCAGCCAAGTGGCGGACCGAGGAAACACCATATATTTT

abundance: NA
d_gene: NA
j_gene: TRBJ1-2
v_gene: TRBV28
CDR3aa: CASTRANYTF
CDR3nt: TGTGCCAGTACGCGGGCGAACTACACCTTC

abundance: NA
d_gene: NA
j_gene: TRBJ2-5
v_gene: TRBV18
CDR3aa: CASSPPGERQETQYF
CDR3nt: TGTGCCAGCTCACCACCGGGAGAGCGGCAAGAGACCCAGTACTTC

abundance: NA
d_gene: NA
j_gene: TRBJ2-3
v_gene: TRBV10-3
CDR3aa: CATRGNSGTDTQYF
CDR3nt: TGTGCCACCCGAGGAAATAGCGGCACAGATACGCAGTATTTT

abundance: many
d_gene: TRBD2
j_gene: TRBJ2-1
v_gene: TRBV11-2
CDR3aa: CASSLAGVVPYNEQFF
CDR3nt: TGTGCCAGCAGCTTGGCGGGAGTAGTCCCCTACAATGAGCAGTTCTTC

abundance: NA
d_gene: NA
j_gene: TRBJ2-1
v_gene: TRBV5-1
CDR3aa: CASRTQTAYNEQFF
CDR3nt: TGCGCCAGCAGGACCCAGACAGCCTACAATGAGCAGTTCTTC

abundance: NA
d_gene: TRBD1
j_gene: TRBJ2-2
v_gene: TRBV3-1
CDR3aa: CASSRQGDLGELFF
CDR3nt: TGTGCCAGCAGCCGACAGGGTGATCTCGGGGAGCTGTTTTTT

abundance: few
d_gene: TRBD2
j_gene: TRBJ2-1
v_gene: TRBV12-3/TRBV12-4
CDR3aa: CASRQLASSYNEQFF
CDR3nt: TGTGCCAGCAGGCAACTAGCGTCCTCCTACAATGAGCAGTTCTTC

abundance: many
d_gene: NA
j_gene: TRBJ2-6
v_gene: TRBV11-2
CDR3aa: CASRPDISSGANVLTF
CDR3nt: TGTGCCAGCAGACCAGACATATCCTCTGGGGCCAACGTCCTGACTTTC

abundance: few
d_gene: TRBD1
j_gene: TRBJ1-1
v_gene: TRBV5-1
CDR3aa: CASSSGQGMNTEAFF
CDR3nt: TGCGCCAGCAGCTCCGGACAGGGAATGAACACTGAAGCTTTCTTT

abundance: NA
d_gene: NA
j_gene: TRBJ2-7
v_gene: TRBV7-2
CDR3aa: CASSPTIGSEQYF
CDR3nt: TGTGCCAGCAGCCCCACTATCGGGAGCGAGCAGTACTTC

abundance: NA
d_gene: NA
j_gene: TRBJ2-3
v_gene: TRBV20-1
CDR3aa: CSARDPLNTDTQYF
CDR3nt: TGCAGTGCTAGAGACCCCCTAAACACAGATACGCAGTATTTT

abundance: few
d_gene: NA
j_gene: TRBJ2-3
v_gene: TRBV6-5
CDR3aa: CASSYTGSSTDTQYF
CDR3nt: TGTGCCAGCAGTTACACAGGGTCGAGTACAGATACGCAGTATTTT

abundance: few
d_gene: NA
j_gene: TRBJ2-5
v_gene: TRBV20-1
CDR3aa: CSARDFSGAPQETQYF
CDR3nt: TGCAGTGCTAGAGATTTTAGTGGGGCCCCACAAGAGACCCAGTACTTC

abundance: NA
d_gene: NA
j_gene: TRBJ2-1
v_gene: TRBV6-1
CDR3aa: CASSARRTSYRSSSTANEQFF
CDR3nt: TGTGCCAGCAGTGCCCGAAGAACTTCCTACAGGTCGTCTAGTACCGCCAATGAGCAGTTCTTC

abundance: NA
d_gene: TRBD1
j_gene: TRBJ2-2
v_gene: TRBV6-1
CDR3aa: CASQDRRNTGELFF
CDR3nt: TGTGCCAGCCAGGACAGGAGGAACACCGGGGAGCTGTTTTTT

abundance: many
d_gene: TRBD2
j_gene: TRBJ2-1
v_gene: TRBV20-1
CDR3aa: CSAWSGTSGSHEQFF
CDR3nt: TGCAGTGCTTGGTCTGGGACTAGCGGGAGTCATGAGCAGTTCTTC

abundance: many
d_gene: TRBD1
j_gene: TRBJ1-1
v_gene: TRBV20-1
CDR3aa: CSASERGGPTEAFF
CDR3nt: TGCAGTGCTAGCGAGCGAGGGGGCCCCACTGAAGCTTTCTTT

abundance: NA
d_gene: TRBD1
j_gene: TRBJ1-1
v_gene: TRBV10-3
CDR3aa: CAGSYSTGGDTEAFF
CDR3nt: TGTGCCGGCAGTTACTCGACAGGGGGGGACACTGAAGCTTTCTTT

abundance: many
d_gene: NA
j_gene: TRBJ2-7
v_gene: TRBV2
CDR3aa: CASSVGLLYEQYF
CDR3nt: TGTGCCAGCAGTGTGGGTCTTCTCTACGAGCAGTACTTC

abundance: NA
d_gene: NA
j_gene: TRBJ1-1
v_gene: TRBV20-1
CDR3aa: CSAKSTVNTEAFF
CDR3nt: TGCAGTGCGAAATCGACAGTGAACACTGAAGCTTTCTTT

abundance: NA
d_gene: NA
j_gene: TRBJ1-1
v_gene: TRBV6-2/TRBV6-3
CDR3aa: CASSLGGRVEAEAFF
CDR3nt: TGTGCCAGCAGTTTGGGTGGCAGGGTGGAAGCGGAAGCTTTCTTT

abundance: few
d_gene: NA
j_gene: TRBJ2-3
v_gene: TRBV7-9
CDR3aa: CASSSRGDNTDTQYF
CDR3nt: TGTGCCAGCAGCTCGAGAGGGGACAACACAGATACGCAGTATTTT

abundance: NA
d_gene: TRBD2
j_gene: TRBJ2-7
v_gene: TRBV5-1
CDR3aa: CASSLGGLEAYEQYF
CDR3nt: TGCGCCAGCAGCTTGGGAGGACTAGAGGCCTACGAGCAGTACTTC

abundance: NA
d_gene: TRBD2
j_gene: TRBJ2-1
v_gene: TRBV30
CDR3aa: CAWSLAGGFTEQFF
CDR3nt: TGTGCCTGGAGCCTAGCGGGAGGATTCACTGAGCAGTTCTTC

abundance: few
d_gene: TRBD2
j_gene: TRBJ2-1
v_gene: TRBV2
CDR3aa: CASRPGTSGGEQFF
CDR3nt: TGTGCCAGCAGACCCGGGACTAGCGGCGGAGAGCAGTTCTTC

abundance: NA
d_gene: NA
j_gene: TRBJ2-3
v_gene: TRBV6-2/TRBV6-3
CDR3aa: CASSYSRGVVADTQYF
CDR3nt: TGTGCCAGCAGTTACTCGAGAGGGGTGGTTGCAGATACGCAGTATTTT

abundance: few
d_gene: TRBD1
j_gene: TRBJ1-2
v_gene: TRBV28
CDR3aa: CASSQGQGSYGYTF
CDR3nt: TGTGCCAGCAGCCAAGGACAGGGGTCCTATGGCTACACCTTC

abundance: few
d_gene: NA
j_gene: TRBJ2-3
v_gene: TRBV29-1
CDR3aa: CSVVQGEGTQYF
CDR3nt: TGCAGCGTTGTCCAGGGTGAGGGGACGCAGTATTTT

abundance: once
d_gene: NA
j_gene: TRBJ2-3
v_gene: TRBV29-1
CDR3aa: CSVLRSTDTRYF
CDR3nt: TGCAGCGTTCTCCGGAGCACAGATACGCGGTATTTT

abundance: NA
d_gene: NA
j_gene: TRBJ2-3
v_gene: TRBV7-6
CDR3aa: CASSQSGVTDTQYF
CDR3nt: TGTGCCAGCAGCCAGTCTGGGGTAACAGATACGCAGTATTTT

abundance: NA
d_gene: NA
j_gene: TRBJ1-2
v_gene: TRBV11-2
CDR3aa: CASSLDRAEGNYGYTF
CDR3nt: TGTGCCAGCAGCTTAGACCGGGCCGAGGGCAACTATGGCTACACCTTC

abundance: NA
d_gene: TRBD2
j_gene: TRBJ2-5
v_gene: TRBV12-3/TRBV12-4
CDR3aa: CASSFGLGEVTQYF
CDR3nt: TGTGCCAGCAGTTTTGGACTAGGTGAGGTGACCCAGTACTTC

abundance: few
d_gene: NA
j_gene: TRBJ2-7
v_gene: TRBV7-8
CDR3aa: CASSLVEQSLYEQYF
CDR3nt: TGTGCCAGCAGCTTAGTGGAACAGAGCCTCTACGAGCAGTACTTC

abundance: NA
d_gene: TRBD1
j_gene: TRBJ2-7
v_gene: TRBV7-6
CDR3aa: CASSGRQGAEQYF
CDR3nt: TGTGCCAGCAGCGGACGACAGGGGGCCGAGCAGTACTTC

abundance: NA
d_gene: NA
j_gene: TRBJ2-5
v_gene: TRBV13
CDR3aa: CASSPRDGTQYF
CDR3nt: TGTGCCAGCAGCCCCCGTGACGGGACCCAGTACTTC

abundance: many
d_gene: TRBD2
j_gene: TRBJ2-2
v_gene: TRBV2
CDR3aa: CASYSGSWTGELFF
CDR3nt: TGTGCCAGTTATAGCGGGAGTTGGACCGGGGAGCTGTTTTTT

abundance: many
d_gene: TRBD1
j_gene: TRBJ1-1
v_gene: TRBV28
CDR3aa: CASSLGTGGRAFF
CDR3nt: TGTGCCAGCAGTCTCGGGACAGGGGGACGAGCTTTCTTT

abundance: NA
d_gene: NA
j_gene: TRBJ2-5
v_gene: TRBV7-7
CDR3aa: CASTRGKGTLETQYF
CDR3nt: TGTGCTAGCACCCGAGGAAAGGGGACCTTAGAGACCCAGTACTTC

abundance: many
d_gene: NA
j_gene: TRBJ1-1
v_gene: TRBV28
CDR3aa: CASRPAQGFTEAFF
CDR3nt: TGTGCCAGCCGGCCGGCGCAGGGTTTCACTGAAGCTTTCTTT

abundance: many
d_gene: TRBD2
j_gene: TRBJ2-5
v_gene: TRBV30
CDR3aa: CAWNGGARETQYF
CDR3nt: TGTGCCTGGAACGGGGGGGCGCGGGAGACCCAGTACTTC

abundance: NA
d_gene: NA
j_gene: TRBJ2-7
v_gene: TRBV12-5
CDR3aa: CAGGLVPLGGGRSYEQYF
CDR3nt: TGTGCTGGTGGTTTGGTCCCGTTAGGGGGAGGACGCTCCTACGAGCAGTACTTC

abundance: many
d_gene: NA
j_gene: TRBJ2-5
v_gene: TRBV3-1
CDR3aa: CASSPTRETQYF
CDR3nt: TGTGCCAGCAGCCCTACTCGGGAGACCCAGTACTTC

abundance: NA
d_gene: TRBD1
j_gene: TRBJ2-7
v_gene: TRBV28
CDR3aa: CASLRTGGGEQYF
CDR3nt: TGTGCCAGCTTGAGGACAGGGGGCGGGGAGCAGTACTTC

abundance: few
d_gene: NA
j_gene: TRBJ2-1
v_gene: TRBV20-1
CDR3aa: CSGRTVTYNEQFF
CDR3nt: TGCAGTGGAAGGACAGTTACCTACAATGAGCAGTTCTTC

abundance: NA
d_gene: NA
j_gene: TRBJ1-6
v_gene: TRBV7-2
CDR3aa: CASSLATGWGSPLHF
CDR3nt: TGTGCCAGCAGCTTGGCCACAGGGTGGGGATCACCCCTCCACTTT

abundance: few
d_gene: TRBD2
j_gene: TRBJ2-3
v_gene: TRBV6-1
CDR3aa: CASRLATGTSGSLADTQYF
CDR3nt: TGTGCCAGCAGACTCGCTACCGGGACTAGCGGGAGTTTGGCAGATACGCAGTATTTT

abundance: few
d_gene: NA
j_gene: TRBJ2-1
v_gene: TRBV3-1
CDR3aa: CASSQLGQAYNEQFF
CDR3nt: TGTGCCAGCAGCCAATTGGGGCAGGCTTACAATGAGCAGTTCTTC